The 30 T cell receptor beta chains listed next were all sequenced from one sample in a study of blood T cell repertoires in COVID-19. The method was immunoSEQ multiplex PCR; TCRdb's version includes in-frame clones alone and lacks a portion of them. The profile covers tens of thousands of clones, with about 83% appearing a single time and more than 1.5% taken by the ten largest. Sequences were obtained from peripheral blood. Receptor source: a man in his fifties or sixties with acute or convalescent COVID-19.

This sequence joins TRBV19 and TRBJ2-5; 12 nucleotides line up with TRBD1. Trimming removed 4 bases from V and 0 bases from J; junction bases left unmatched: 0. Germline CDR1 is LNHDA and CDR2 is SQIVND (reference sequence). CDR3 size: 15 residues. The CDR3 reads CASSRDRGHQETQYF. For the CDR3, the DNA is TGTGCCAGTAGTAGGGACAGGGGGCACCAAGAGACCCAGTACTTC.

The chain links TRBV2 to TRBJ2-2; D might be TRBD1 (6 bases). Germline CDR1 reads SNHLY; CDR2 reads FYNNEI. The V gene lost 6 bases and the J gene lost 0 bases, with 8 bases spanning the gap. This CDR3 region has 14 residues. The CDR3 DNA reads TGTGCCAGCAGAAGACAGGCGAACACCGGGGAGCTGTTTTTT. Its translation: CASRRQANTGELFF.

V is TRBV7-8 and J is TRBJ2-1; tentatively, D is TRBD2 (5 bases). The CDR3 has 11 amino acids. Germline lookup yields CDR1 SGHVS and CDR2 FQNEAQ. Trimming removed 4 bases at V and 9 bases at J, with 7 bases between. The CDR3 DNA follows: TGTGCCAGCAGCTCGGGGTTTGAGCAGTTCTTC. Translated: CASSSGFEQFF.

V and J are TRBV5-1 and TRBJ1-6, with 8 bases aligning to TRBD1. After removal of 4 bases from V and 10 bases from J, the junction contained 7 bases not matched to a gene. Germline V gene data show CDR1 as SGHRS and CDR2 as YFSETQ. This CDR3 has 14 amino acids. The CDR3 DNA sequence: TGCGCCAGCAGCCAAGGACAGGGAACATCACCCCTCCACTTT. Residues: CASSQGQGTSPLHF.

Only one count was recorded for this clone. The chain combines TRBV6-2 or TRBV6-3 with TRBJ2-1, with 10 bases identical to TRBD1. V was clipped by 0 bases and J by 4 bases; unmatched bases: 9. Per the germline V gene, CDR1 is MNHEY and CDR2 is SVGEGT. This CDR3 has 18 residues. The CDR3 nucleotides read TGTGCCAGCAGTTACTCGGTCTGGGGACAGGGGAAGTACAATGAGCAGTTCTTC. Protein sequence: CASSYSVWGQGKYNEQFF.

This clone came up a few times. The J gene is TRBJ2-7, the V gene TRBV4-2; D is perhaps TRBD2 (6 bases). Germline-derived CDR1 and CDR2 are LGHNA and YNFKEQ. This CDR3 is built from 14 residues. Trimming left V 3 bases short and J 6 bases short, with 15 bases between. In nucleotides, the CDR3 is TGTGCCAGCAGCCAGAGGGGTAGGAGGGGCGAGCAGTACTTC. Protein product: CASSQRGRRGEQYF.

The sample holds a few counts of this clone. This chain uses TRBV4-3 with TRBJ1-2; possible D gene TRBD1, 6 bases. V was trimmed by 4 bases and J by 4 bases, leaving 16 bases between them. The length of the CDR3 is 15 residues. Germline lookup yields CDR1 LGHNA and CDR2 YSLEER. CDR3: CASSPIQDSAYGYTF. The CDR3 region has the DNA TGCGCCAGCAGCCCAATCCAGGACAGTGCCTATGGCTACACCTTC.

The chain recombines TRBV19 with TRBJ1-5, with 9 bases aligning to TRBD1. CDR1 and CDR2 (germline): LNHDA, SQIVND (reference sequence). The CDR3 totals 18 residues. The trim removed 11 bases at V and 6 bases at J, leaving 23 bases unmatched. CDR3 amino acids: CAVGSRSPGQGKTQPQHF. The CDR3, as DNA: TGTGCCGTGGGATCAAGATCTCCGGGACAGGGTAAGACTCAGCCCCAGCATTTT.

The chain recombines TRBV19 with TRBJ2-6; 7 bases align to TRBD1. Germline trimming cut 5 bases from V and 1 base from J; bases unmatched to any gene: 2. The CDR3 totals 15 residues. Germline lookup yields CDR1 LNHDA and CDR2 SQIVND (reference sequence). CDR3 nucleotides: TGTGCCAGTAGTGCCAGGGGGTCTGGGGCCAACGTCCTGACTTTC. It yields the protein CASSARGSGANVLTF.

The chain has TRBV4-1 and TRBJ2-5; no clear D. Germline values: CDR1 MGHRA, CDR2 YSYEKL. The ends were cut back, 2 bases at V and 2 bases at J, with 9 bases in the middle. The CDR3 totals 14 residues. In nucleotides, the CDR3 is TGCGCCAGCAGCCAACCTACAGAGCAAGAGACCCAGTACTTC. It specifies CASSQPTEQETQYF.

The rearrangement links TRBV7-9 to TRBJ1-5; TRBD1 aligns across 9 bases. V dropped 5 bases and J dropped 4; count of bases not matched to a gene: 3. This CDR3 spans 14 amino acids. The germline CDR1 and CDR2 sequences are SEHNR and FQNEAQ (reference sequence). The CDR3 sequence is CASSPGTGNQPQHF. The CDR3 nucleotides are TGTGCCAGCAGCCCAGGGACAGGGAATCAGCCCCAGCATTTT.

CDR3 in amino acids: CASSQDRLIREVQYF. CDR3 bases: TGCGCCAGCAGCCAAGATAGGCTCATCCGGGAGGTTCAGTACTTC. The chain recombines TRBV4-3 with TRBJ2-4; 7 bases map to TRBD2. V shed 0 bases, J shed 11 bases, and the junction held 10 bases outside the gene matches. This CDR3 spans 15 amino acids. CDR1 is LGHNA, CDR2 YSLEER, per germline.

The rearrangement joins TRBV6-5 to TRBJ2-2; D ambiguous. The germline V gene has CDR1 MNHEY and CDR2 SVGAGI. V was shortened by 5 bases and J by 2 bases, with 9 bases between the two germline ends. This CDR3 spans 14 amino acids. Here the CDR3 reads CASSTRINTGELFF. CDR3 nucleotide sequence: TGTGCCAGCAGTACCAGGATCAACACCGGGGAGCTGTTTTTT.

This clone appeared a single time. The chain couples TRBV27 to TRBJ1-2; D may be TRBD1 (5 bases). Trimming removed 0 bases from V and 6 bases from J, with 20 bases in between. Looked up from germline, CDR1 is MNHEY and CDR2 is SMNVEV (reference sequence). The CDR3 sequence is 17 residues long. CDR3 coding DNA: TGTGCCAGCAGTTTATCTGGGGGGGTGTTCGGACGAGATGGCTACACCTTC. Protein sequence: CASSLSGGVFGRDGYTF.

The rearrangement joins TRBV11-2 to TRBJ1-5, with TRBD1 matching 9 bases. The ends lost 4 bases at V and 7 bases at J; junction bases unmatched: 2. This CDR3 contains 13 residues. Germline CDR1 and CDR2: SGHAT and FQNNGV. CDR3 amino acids: CASSWDRDQPQHF. The CDR3 DNA reads TGTGCCAGCAGCTGGGACAGGGACCAGCCCCAGCATTTT.

The chain has TRBV7-9 and TRBJ2-7, with 12 bases lining up with TRBD1. Germline lookup yields CDR1 SEHNR and CDR2 FQNEAQ (reference sequence). This CDR3 spans 17 amino acids. The trim removed 5 bases at V and 3 bases at J, leaving 11 bases unmatched. DNA of the CDR3: TGTGCCAGCAGCGAATGGGGGACAGGGGGCTCGAGCTACGAGCAGTACTTC. This encodes CASSEWGTGGSSYEQYF.

The chain combines TRBV7-9 with TRBJ2-5; TRBD2 matches 9 bases. CDR3 size: 16 residues. V trimming: 5 bases; J trimming: 5 bases; junction bases outside the gene matches: 12. Germline-derived CDR1 and CDR2 are SEHNR and FQNEAQ (reference sequence). The CDR3 sequence: CASSPVSGGSEETQYF. The CDR3 DNA sequence: TGTGCCAGCAGCCCAGTCAGCGGGGGGTCGGAGGAGACCCAGTACTTC.

The chain combines TRBV29-1 with TRBJ2-3; a possible D gene is TRBD2 (6 bases). The germline V gene encodes CDR1 SQVTM and CDR2 ANQGSEA. The CDR3 loop spans 13 amino acids. Trimming left V 6 bases short and J 0 bases short, with 10 bases between. CDR3 amino acids: CSVLGGSTDTQYF. The CDR3 DNA reads as TGCAGCGTACTCGGGGGAAGCACAGATACGCAGTATTTT.

This rearrangement joins TRBV9 to TRBJ2-2; a weak D match, TRBD1 (5 bases). V lost 3 bases to trimming and J lost 6 bases, with 12 bases between them. CDR3 size: 14 residues. Germline CDR1 SGDLS, CDR2 YYNGEE. CDR3 sequence (DNA): TGTGCCAGCAGCGGGGGCTTAGCAGCCGGGGAGCTGTTTTTT. It specifies CASSGGLAAGELFF.

V is TRBV4-3 and J is TRBJ2-3; 11 nucleotides agree with TRBD2. With 1 base clipped from V and 5 bases from J, the junction kept 2 bases outside the gene matches. From germline, CDR1 is LGHNA and CDR2 YSLEER. CDR3 length equals 15 residues. CDR3 amino acids: CASSQGGLAGDTQYF. The CDR3 coding sequence is TGCGCCAGCAGCCAAGGTGGACTAGCGGGAGATACGCAGTATTTT.

A few counts support this clone. V gene TRBV6-5 combines with J gene TRBJ1-6; D remains ambiguous. Trimming took 8 bases from V and 8 from J, leaving 13 bases between them. The CDR3 extends over 13 amino acids. Germline CDR1 reads MNHEY; CDR2 reads SVGAGI. For the CDR3, the DNA is TGTGCCAGCGCCACGGGGAGGCATTCACCCCTCCACTTT. Its translation is CASATGRHSPLHF.

The chain combines TRBV2 with TRBJ2-5, with unresolved D. Looked up from germline, CDR1 is SNHLY and CDR2 is FYNNEI. V was cut by 2 bases and J by 5 bases, with 6 bases left in between. This CDR3 is 12 amino acids long. As DNA, the CDR3 is TGTGCCAGCAGTGAACTAGTTGAGACCCAGTACTTC. Amino acids: CASSELVETQYF. The variable domain in full, with the rest retrieved from reference TRBV2 and TRBJ2-5, is EPEVTQTPSHQVTQMGQEVILRCVPISNHLYFYWYRQILGQKVEFLVSFYNNEISEKSEIFDDQFSVERPDGSNFTLKIRSTKLEDSAMYFCASSELVETQYFGPGTRLLVL.

The table lists this clone with a count of one. This chain connects TRBV10-3 to TRBJ1-4; TRBD1 matches at 7 bases. V lost 3 bases to trimming and J lost 8 bases; unmatched junction nucleotides: 6. The germline V gene encodes CDR1 ENHRY and CDR2 SYGVKD. This CDR3 has 14 amino acids. The CDR3 coding sequence is TGTGCCATCAGTGATCGACAGGGATCGGAAAAACTGTTTTTT. Protein: CAISDRQGSEKLFF.

The sample holds a few counts of this clone. The rearrangement links TRBV28 to TRBJ1-5, with 12 bases identical to TRBD1. The CDR3 has 15 residues. V shed 7 bases and J 9 bases; nucleotides not matched to a gene: 10. Germline CDR1 reads MDHEN; CDR2 reads SYDVKM. This CDR3 is CASIPGQGASRPQHF. DNA for the CDR3: TGTGCCAGCATCCCGGGACAGGGGGCAAGTCGGCCCCAGCATTTT.

This chain connects TRBV27 to TRBJ1-5, with D maybe TRBD1 (5 bases). Trimming cost V 2 bases and J 3 bases, with 20 bases left between them. Germline V gene data show CDR1 as MNHEY and CDR2 as SMNVEV (reference sequence). The CDR3 contains 18 residues. CDR3 DNA sequence: TGTGCCAGCAGTTTAAGAATCGATGGAAGGGGCATCAATCAGCCCCAGCATTTT. It translates to CASSLRIDGRGINQPQHF.

CDR3 protein: CATSSTTGFVNTEAFF. CDR3 in DNA: TGTGCCACCAGCAGCACTACAGGGTTCGTGAACACTGAAGCTTTCTTT. The chain links TRBV15 to TRBJ1-1, with TRBD1 as a possible D gene (6 bases). Trimming took 3 bases from V and 0 from J, leaving 14 bases between them. Germline CDR1 LNHNV, CDR2 YYDKDF (reference sequence). The length of the CDR3 is 16 residues.

The CDR3 bases are TGCGCCAGCAGCCACCCTGGACAGGGGGCGACCGGCTACACCTTC. This translates into CASSHPGQGATGYTF. This chain joins TRBV4-3 and TRBJ1-2, with 11 bases that match TRBD1. The V segment lost 3 bases and the J segment 8 bases; nucleotides outside the gene matches: 8. The CDR3 is made up of 15 amino acids. Germline V gene data show CDR1 as LGHNA and CDR2 as YSLEER.

The chain carries TRBV5-1 and TRBJ2-3, with D possibly TRBD2 on 5 matching bases. Trimming cost V 3 bases and J 3 bases, with 17 bases left between them. Per the germline V gene, CDR1 is SGHRS and CDR2 is YFSETQ. The CDR3 consists of 16 residues. The CDR3 protein is CASSYQRPRGTDTQYF. CDR3 coding DNA: TGCGCCAGCAGCTACCAGCGGCCTCGCGGGACAGATACGCAGTATTTT.

The chain combines TRBV28 with TRBJ2-1; 7 nucleotides align to TRBD2. The CDR3 contains 13 residues. The V and J ends lost 5 bases and 8 bases, in that order; junction bases with no gene match: 6. Per the germline V gene, CDR1 is MDHEN and CDR2 is SYDVKM. The CDR3 DNA follows: TGTGCCAGCAGTCGGACTAGTATAGATGAGCAGTTCTTC. Translating it yields CASSRTSIDEQFF.

The count of this clone is one. This chain joins TRBV5-6 and TRBJ2-4; TRBD1 agrees at 11 bases. The CDR3 length is 17 residues. Germline lookup yields CDR1 SGHDT and CDR2 YYEEEE. V dropped 4 bases and J dropped 0; count of bases not matched to a gene: 6. CDR3 sequence (DNA): TGTGCCAGCAGCGGCGGACAGGGGGCTAAAGCCAAAAACATTCAGTACTTC. Residues: CASSGGQGAKAKNIQYF. The variable domain in full, completed from reference TRBV5-6 and TRBJ2-4, reads DAGVTQSPTHLIKTRGQQVTLRCSPKSGHDTVSWYQQALGQGPQFIFQYYEEEERQRGNFPDRFSGHQFPNYSSELNVNALLLGDSALYLCASSGGQGAKAKNIQYFGAGTRLSVL.